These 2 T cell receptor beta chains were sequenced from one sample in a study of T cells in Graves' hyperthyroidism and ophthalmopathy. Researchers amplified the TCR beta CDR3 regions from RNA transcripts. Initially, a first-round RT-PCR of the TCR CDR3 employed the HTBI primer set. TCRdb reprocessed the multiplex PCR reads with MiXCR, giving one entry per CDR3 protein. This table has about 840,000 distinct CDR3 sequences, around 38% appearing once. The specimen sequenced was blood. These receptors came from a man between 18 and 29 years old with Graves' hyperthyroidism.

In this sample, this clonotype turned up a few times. For the CDR3, the DNA is TGCGCCAGCAGCTTGGATCCTAACTCTGGGGCCAACGTCCTGACTTTC. Translation gives CASSLDPNSGANVLTF. This chain connects TRBV5-1 to TRBJ2-6; D remains unclear. V lost 0 bases, J lost 0 bases, and 7 bases lay in between. This CDR3 has 16 residues. The germline gives CDR1 SGHRS, CDR2 YFSETQ. Based on the CDR3 plus reference TRBV5-1 and TRBJ2-6, the full variable domain is KAGVTQTPRYLIKTRGQQVTLSCSPISGHRSVSWYQQTPGQGLQFLFEYFSETQRNKGNFPGRFSGRQFSNSRSEMNVSTLELGDSALYLCASSLDPNSGANVLTFGAGSRLTVL.

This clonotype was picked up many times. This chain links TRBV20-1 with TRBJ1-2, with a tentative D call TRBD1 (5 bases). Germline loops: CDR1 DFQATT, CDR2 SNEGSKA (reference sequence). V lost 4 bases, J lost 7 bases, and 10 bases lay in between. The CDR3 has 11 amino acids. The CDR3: CSATLDTGYTF. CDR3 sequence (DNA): TGCAGTGCTACGCTGGACACTGGCTACACCTTC.